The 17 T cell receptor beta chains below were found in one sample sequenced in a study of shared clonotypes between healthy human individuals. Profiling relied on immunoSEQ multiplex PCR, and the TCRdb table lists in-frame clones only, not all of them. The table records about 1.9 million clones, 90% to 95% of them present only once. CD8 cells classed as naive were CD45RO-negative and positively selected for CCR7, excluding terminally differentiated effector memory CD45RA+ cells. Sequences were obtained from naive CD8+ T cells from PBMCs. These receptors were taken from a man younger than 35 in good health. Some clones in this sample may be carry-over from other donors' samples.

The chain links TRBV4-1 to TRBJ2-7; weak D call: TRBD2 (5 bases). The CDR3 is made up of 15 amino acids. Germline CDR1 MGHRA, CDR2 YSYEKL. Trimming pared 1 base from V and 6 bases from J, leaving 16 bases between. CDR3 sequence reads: CASSQVHPGVFEQYF. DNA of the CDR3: TGCGCCAGCAGCCAAGTTCACCCCGGGGTTTTCGAGCAGTACTTC.

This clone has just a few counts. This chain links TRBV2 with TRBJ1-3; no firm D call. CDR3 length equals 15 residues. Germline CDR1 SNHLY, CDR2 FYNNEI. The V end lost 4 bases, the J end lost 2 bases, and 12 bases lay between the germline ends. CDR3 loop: CASSVDRDAGNTIYF. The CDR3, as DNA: TGTGCCAGCAGTGTGGACCGTGATGCTGGAAACACCATATATTTT.

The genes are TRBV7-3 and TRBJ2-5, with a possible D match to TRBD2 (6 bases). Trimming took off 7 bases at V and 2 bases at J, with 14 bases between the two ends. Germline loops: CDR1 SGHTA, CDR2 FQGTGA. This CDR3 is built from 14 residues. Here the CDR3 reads CASIWRVRQETQYF. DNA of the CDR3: TGTGCCAGCATCTGGAGGGTGAGACAAGAGACCCAGTACTTC.

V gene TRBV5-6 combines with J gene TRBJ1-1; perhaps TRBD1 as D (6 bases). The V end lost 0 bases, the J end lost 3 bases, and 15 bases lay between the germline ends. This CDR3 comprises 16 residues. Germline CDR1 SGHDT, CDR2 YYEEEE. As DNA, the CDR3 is TGTGCCAGCAGCTTGGACAGGGTTGGGGTCGACACTGAAGCTTTCTTT. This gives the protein CASSLDRVGVDTEAFF.

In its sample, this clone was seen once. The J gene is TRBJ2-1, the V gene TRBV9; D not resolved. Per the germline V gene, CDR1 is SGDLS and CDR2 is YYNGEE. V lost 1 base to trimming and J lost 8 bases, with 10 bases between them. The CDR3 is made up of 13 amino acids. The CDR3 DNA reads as TGTGCCAGCAGCGTATTTCTGGGCTATGAGCAGTTCTTC. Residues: CASSVFLGYEQFF.

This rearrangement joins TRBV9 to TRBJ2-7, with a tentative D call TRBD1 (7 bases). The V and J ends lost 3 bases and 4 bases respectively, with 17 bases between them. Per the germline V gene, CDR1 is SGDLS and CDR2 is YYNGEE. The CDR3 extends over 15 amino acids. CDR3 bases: TGTGCCAGCAGCGCGGCGGGACAGACAGGGTACGAGCAGTACTTC. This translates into CASSAAGQTGYEQYF.

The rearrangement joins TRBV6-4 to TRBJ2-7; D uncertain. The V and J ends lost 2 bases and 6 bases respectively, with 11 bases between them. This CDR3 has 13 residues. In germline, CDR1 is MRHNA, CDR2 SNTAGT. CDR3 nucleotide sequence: TGTGCCAGCAGTGACCGTCATGGCGGCGAGCAGTACTTC. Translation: CASSDRHGGEQYF.

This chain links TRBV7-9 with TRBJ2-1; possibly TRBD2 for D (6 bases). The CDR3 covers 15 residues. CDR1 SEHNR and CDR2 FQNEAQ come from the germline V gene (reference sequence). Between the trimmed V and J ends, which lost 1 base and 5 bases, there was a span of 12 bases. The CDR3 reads CASSLGGVRDNEQFF. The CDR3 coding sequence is TGTGCCAGCAGCTTAGGGGGGGTCAGGGACAATGAGCAGTTCTTC.

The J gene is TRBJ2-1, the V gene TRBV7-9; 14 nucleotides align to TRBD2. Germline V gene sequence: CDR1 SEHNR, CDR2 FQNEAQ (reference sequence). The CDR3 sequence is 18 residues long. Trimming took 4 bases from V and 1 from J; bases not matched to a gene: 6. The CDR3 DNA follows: TGTGCCAGCAGCTCGACTAGCGGGAGGGCCGGATCCTACAATGAGCAGTTCTTC. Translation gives CASSSTSGRAGSYNEQFF.

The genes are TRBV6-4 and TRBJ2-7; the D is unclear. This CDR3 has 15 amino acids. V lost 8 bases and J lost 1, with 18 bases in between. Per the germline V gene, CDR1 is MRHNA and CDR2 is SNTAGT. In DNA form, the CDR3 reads TGTGCCAGCGATTCGACCGGCTTCCTTTCCTACGAGCAGTACTTC. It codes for CASDSTGFLSYEQYF.

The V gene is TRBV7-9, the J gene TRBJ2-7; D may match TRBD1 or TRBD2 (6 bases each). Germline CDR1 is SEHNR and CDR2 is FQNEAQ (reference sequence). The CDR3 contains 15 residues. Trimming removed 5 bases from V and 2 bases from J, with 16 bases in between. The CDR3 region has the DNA TGTGCCAGCAGCCCGGTGGGGGGACATACCTACGAGCAGTACTTC. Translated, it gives CASSPVGGHTYEQYF.

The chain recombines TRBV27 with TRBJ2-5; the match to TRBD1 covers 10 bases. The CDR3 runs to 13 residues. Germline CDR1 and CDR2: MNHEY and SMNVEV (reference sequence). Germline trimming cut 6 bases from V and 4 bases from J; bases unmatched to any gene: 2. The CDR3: CASSDRGRETQYF. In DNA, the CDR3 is TGTGCCAGCAGCGACAGGGGGCGAGAGACCCAGTACTTC.

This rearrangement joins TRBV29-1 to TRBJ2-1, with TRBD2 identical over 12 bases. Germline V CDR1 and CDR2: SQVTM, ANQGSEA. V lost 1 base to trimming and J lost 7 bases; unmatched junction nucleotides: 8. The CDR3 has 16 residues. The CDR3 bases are TGCAGCGTTGAAGGACTGACTAGCGGGAGTGTGAATGAGCAGTTCTTC. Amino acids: CSVEGLTSGSVNEQFF.

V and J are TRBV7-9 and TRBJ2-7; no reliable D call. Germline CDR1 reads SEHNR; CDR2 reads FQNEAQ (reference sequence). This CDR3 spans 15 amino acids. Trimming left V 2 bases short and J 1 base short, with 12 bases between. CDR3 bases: TGTGCCAGCAGCTTAAGCCATTTAGGATCCTACGAGCAGTACTTC. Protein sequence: CASSLSHLGSYEQYF.

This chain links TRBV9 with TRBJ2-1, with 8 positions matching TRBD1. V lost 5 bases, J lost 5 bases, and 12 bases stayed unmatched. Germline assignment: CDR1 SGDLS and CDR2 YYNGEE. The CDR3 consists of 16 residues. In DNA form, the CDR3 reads TGTGCCAGCAGTACCAACAGGGGGACAGTAGACAATGAGCAGTTCTTC. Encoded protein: CASSTNRGTVDNEQFF. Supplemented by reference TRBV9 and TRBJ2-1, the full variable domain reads DSGVTQTPKHLITATGQRVTLRCSPRSGDLSVYWYQQSLDQGLQFLIQYYNGEERAKGNILERFSAQQFPDLHSELNLSSLELGDSALYFCASSTNRGTVDNEQFFGPGTRLTVL.

The CDR3 region has the DNA TGTGCCAGCAGCAATAGCGGGAGGTCCTACAATGAGCAGTTCTTC. It specifies CASSNSGRSYNEQFF. V usage is TRBV9 and J usage is TRBJ2-1; 10 bases are a match to TRBD2. V lost 4 bases to trimming and J lost 1 base; unmatched junction nucleotides: 2. From germline, CDR1 is SGDLS and CDR2 YYNGEE. This CDR3 region has 15 residues.

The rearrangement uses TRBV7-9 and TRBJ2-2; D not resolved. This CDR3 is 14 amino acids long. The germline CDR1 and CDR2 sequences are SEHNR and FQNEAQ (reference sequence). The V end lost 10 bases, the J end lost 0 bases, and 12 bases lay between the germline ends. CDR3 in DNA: TGTGCCACCCCGGGTAGACCGAACACCGGGGAGCTGTTTTTT. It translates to CATPGRPNTGELFF.